The 24 T cell receptor beta chains reported below all come from one sample, sequenced in a study of immune evolution from preneoplasia to lung adenocarcinoma. The table came from immunoSEQ multiplex PCR; TCRdb's copy has only in-frame clones and leaves some out. The data contain 3,500 to 4,500 clones, roughly 80% of them singletons. The sequencing input was FFPE minimally invasive lung adenocarcinoma tissue. The origin of the receptors is a person aged 55-75 years with lung adenocarcinoma.

Comments on this clone: Compared with germline, one end of the junction differs, possibly owing to a read error. The chain is built from TRBV18 and TRBJ2-4; 10 bases align to TRBD1. Germline CDR1 and CDR2: KGHSH and LQKENI. This CDR3 has 18 residues. The CDR3 loop reads CTSSPPPDRGPAKNIQYF. CDR3 sequence (DNA): TGTACCAGCTCACCCCCCCCCGACAGGGGGCCTGCAAAAAACATTCAGTACTTC.

The V gene is TRBV11-2, the J gene TRBJ2-7; tentatively, D is TRBD2 (7 bases). V lost 10 bases to trimming and J lost 2 bases, with 18 bases between them. The CDR3 spans 14 residues. CDR1 and CDR2 from the germline V gene are SGHAT and FQNNGV. CDR3 nucleotides: TGTGCCACCACTGCACAGGGAGGGACCTACGAGCAGTACTTC. Its protein is CATTAQGGTYEQYF.

The chain combines TRBV7-2 with TRBJ1-2, with D maybe TRBD1 (5 bases). CDR3 size: 12 residues. CDR1 is SGHTA and CDR2 is FQGNSA in the germline V gene. V was trimmed by 5 bases and J by 8 bases, leaving 12 bases between them. CDR3 sequence (DNA): TGTGCCAGCAGCCCATTCGGGGGGGGCTACACCTTC. This encodes CASSPFGGGYTF.

The gene calls are TRBV11-2 and TRBJ2-1; 7 bases fit TRBD2. V was pared by 1 base and J by 4 bases, with 4 bases of the junction left unmatched. Germline V gene sequence: CDR1 SGHAT, CDR2 FQNNGV. The CDR3 extends over 15 amino acids. The CDR3 region has the DNA TGTGCCAGCAGCTTAGGAGCGGGGCTTTACAATGAGCAGTTCTTC. Its protein product is CASSLGAGLYNEQFF. Using reference TRBV11-2 and TRBJ2-1 for the parts outside the CDR3, the full variable domain is EAGVAQSPRYKIIEKRQSVAFWCNPISGHATLYWYQQILGQGPKLLIQFQNNGVVDDSQLPKDRFSAERLKGVDSTLKIQPAKLEDSAVYLCASSLGAGLYNEQFFGPGTRLTVL.

The chain carries TRBV19 and TRBJ2-5; D gene ambiguous. The germline V gene has CDR1 LNHDA and CDR2 SQIVND (reference sequence). This CDR3 contains 14 residues. The germline V and J ends were trimmed by 5 bases and 1 base, with 11 bases remaining between them. The CDR3 protein is CASSFGSGQETQYF. The CDR3, as DNA: TGTGCCAGTAGTTTCGGGTCAGGCCAAGAGACCCAGTACTTC.

As for this clone: Other DNA sequences in this specimen translate into the identical CDR3. The CDR3 loop reads CASSLTGLNEKLFF. The DNA of the CDR3 is TGTGCCAGCTCGCTGACAGGGCTTAATGAAAAACTGTTTTTT. V usage is TRBV18 and J usage is TRBJ1-4, with 7 bases lining up with TRBD1. There are 14 residues in the CDR3. V dropped 6 bases and J dropped 4; count of bases not matched to a gene: 5. Germline V gene lookup returns CDR1 KGHSH and CDR2 LQKENI.

This rearrangement joins TRBV28 to TRBJ2-7; 9 positions agree with TRBD1. In germline, CDR1 is MDHEN, CDR2 SYDVKM. The CDR3 runs 16 residues. V dropped 5 bases and J dropped 0; count of bases not matched to a gene: 8. This CDR3 is CASSHRTGDSSYEQYF. CDR3 nucleotides: TGTGCCAGCAGTCACCGGACAGGGGATAGCTCCTACGAGCAGTACTTC.

The gene calls are TRBV6-6 and TRBJ2-7; no clear D. Germline values: CDR1 MNHNY, CDR2 SVGAGI (reference sequence). V was trimmed by 0 bases and J by 5 bases, leaving 8 bases between them. The CDR3 covers 13 residues. The CDR3 DNA sequence: TGTGCCAGCAGTTACTCGGCGGCAAACGAGCAGTACTTC. This translates into CASSYSAANEQYF.

V and J are TRBV30 and TRBJ2-7; 7 bases are a match to TRBD1. This CDR3 is 12 amino acids long. Losses at the gene ends were 5 bases for V and 0 bases for J; bases not matched to a gene: 1. The germline CDR1 and CDR2 sequences are GTSNPN and SVGIG (reference sequence). The CDR3 bases are TGTGCCTGGGGACAGGCCTCCTACGAGCAGTACTTC. Translation gives CAWGQASYEQYF. Using reference TRBV30 and TRBJ2-7 for the parts outside the CDR3, the full variable domain is SQTIHQWPATLVQPVGSPLSLECTVEGTSNPNLYWYRQAAGRGLQLLFYSVGIGQISSEVPQNLSASRPQDRQFILSSKKLLLSDSGFYLCAWGQASYEQYFGPGTRLTVT.

V gene TRBV6-4 combines with J gene TRBJ2-3; D is possibly TRBD1 (6 bases). The CDR3 has 14 residues. Germline CDR1 MRHNA, CDR2 SNTAGT. V shed 6 bases and J shed 2 bases, with 12 bases lying between them. The DNA of the CDR3 is TGTGCCAGCAGCGAACAGGGAGACACAGATACGCAGTATTTT. Translating gives CASSEQGDTDTQYF.

The CDR3 nucleotides read TGTGCCAGCAGCCTTCGGACAGGAAATGAAAAACTGTTTTTT. Amino acids: CASSLRTGNEKLFF. The genes are TRBV13 and TRBJ1-4; 7 nucleotides align to TRBD1. The V gene end was trimmed by 5 bases and the J gene end by 5 bases; junction bases not matched to a gene: 5. Germline V CDR1 and CDR2: PRHDT, FYEKMQ (reference sequence). The CDR3 runs to 14 residues.

This clone has just a few counts. The chain is built from TRBV5-4 and TRBJ1-4, with D unresolved. Germline lookup yields CDR1 SGHNT and CDR2 YYREEE (reference sequence). The CDR3 contains 14 residues. V was cut by 4 bases and J by 7 bases, with 14 bases left in between. The CDR3 is CASSNSERGEKLFF. The CDR3 region has the DNA TGTGCCAGCAGCAACTCCGAGCGGGGTGAAAAACTGTTTTTT.

The chain employs TRBV29-1 and TRBJ1-2, with unresolved D. CDR1 and CDR2 from the germline V gene are SQVTM and ANQGSEA. The V end lost 0 bases, the J end lost 0 bases, and 14 bases lay between the germline ends. CDR3 size: 16 residues. The CDR3 loop is CSVEDLGRGTNYGYTF. The CDR3, as DNA: TGCAGCGTTGAAGATCTAGGCAGAGGAACTAACTATGGCTACACCTTC.

The chain carries TRBV5-4 and TRBJ2-1; 11 bases agree with TRBD2. The junction had 6 bases not matched to a gene; V was cut back by 0 bases and J by 7 bases. CDR1 and CDR2 (germline): SGHNT, YYREEE (reference sequence). The CDR3 sequence is 16 residues long. The CDR3 sequence: CASSLAGASGRNEQFF. The CDR3 DNA reads as TGTGCCAGCAGCTTGGCCGGGGCTAGCGGGAGGAATGAGCAGTTCTTC.

This clone was observed a single time. This chain joins TRBV19 and TRBJ2-6; perhaps TRBD1 as D (6 bases). Deletions cut 5 bases from V and 0 bases from J, with 14 bases between. CDR1 is LNHDA and CDR2 is SQIVND in the germline V gene (reference sequence). CDR3 length equals 17 residues. In nucleotides, the CDR3 is TGTGCCAGTAGTGCCTCCTTCAGGGGCTCTGGGGCCAACGTCCTGACTTTC. As protein: CASSASFRGSGANVLTF. The full variable domain, its missing parts supplied by reference TRBV19 and TRBJ2-6, is DGGITQSPKYLFRKEGQNVTLSCEQNLNHDAMYWYRQDPGQGLRLIYYSQIVNDFQKGDIAEGYSVSREKKESFPLTVTSAQKNPTAFYLCASSASFRGSGANVLTFGAGSRLTVL.

CDR3 sequence reads: CASSLEGTGGMNTEAFF. The CDR3 DNA is TGCGCCAGCAGCTTGGAGGGGACAGGGGGCATGAACACTGAAGCTTTCTTT. The rearrangement links TRBV5-1 to TRBJ1-1; 12 bases align to TRBD1. Germline lookup yields CDR1 SGHRS and CDR2 YFSETQ. V shed 0 bases and J 0 bases; nucleotides not matched to a gene: 3. This CDR3 has 17 residues.

The rearrangement links TRBV27 to TRBJ1-1; 11 nucleotides align to TRBD1. This CDR3 spans 17 amino acids. V shed 4 bases and J 1 base; nucleotides not matched to a gene: 8. CDR1 and CDR2 (germline): MNHEY, SMNVEV (reference sequence). This CDR3 reads CASSSGTGGRRNTEAFF. The CDR3, as DNA: TGTGCCAGCAGTTCCGGGACAGGGGGACGGAGGAACACTGAAGCTTTCTTT.

This chain uses TRBV4-2 with TRBJ2-7; 8 nucleotides agree with TRBD2. Germline CDR1 LGHNA, CDR2 YNFKEQ. Trimming removed 0 bases from V and 0 bases from J; junction bases left unmatched: 1. This CDR3 is 15 amino acids long. In DNA, the CDR3 is TGTGCCAGCAGCCAAGATACTAGCGGCTCCTACGAGCAGTACTTC. As protein: CASSQDTSGSYEQYF.

The chain is built from TRBV30 and TRBJ1-5; unclear D gene. The CDR3 is made up of 13 amino acids. Trimming removed 0 bases at V and 5 bases at J, with 8 bases between. Germline loops: CDR1 GTSNPN, CDR2 SVGIG (reference sequence). DNA for the CDR3: TGTGCCTGGAGTGTACCGGGCTATCAGCCCCAGCATTTT. It is translated as CAWSVPGYQPQHF.

The chain employs TRBV11-3 and TRBJ2-7; D tentatively fits TRBD1 or TRBD2 (5 bases each). Per the germline V gene, CDR1 is SGHNT and CDR2 is YENEEA. This CDR3 comprises 14 residues. The V end lost 5 bases, the J end lost 2 bases, and 13 bases lay between the germline ends. The CDR3 DNA reads TGTGCCAGCAGCAAAACCGGGACGGCCTACGAGCAGTACTTC. Protein: CASSKTGTAYEQYF.

The chain has TRBV18 and TRBJ2-3; D is perhaps TRBD2 (5 bases). This CDR3 has 14 residues. CDR1 and CDR2 from the germline V gene are KGHSH and LQKENI. Trimming shortened V by 4 bases and J by 2 bases, and 10 bases separated the two germline ends. CDR3 nucleotide sequence: TGTGCCAGCTCACAAGGGAGCCACACAGATACGCAGTATTTT. Amino acids: CASSQGSHTDTQYF.

The V call is TRBV6-1, the J call TRBJ1-5; D is unclear. This CDR3 spans 16 amino acids. Trimming removed 4 bases from V and 4 bases from J, with 17 bases in between. Germline values: CDR1 MNHNS, CDR2 SASEGT. CDR3 loop: CASSGRLSERNQPQHF. Here the CDR3 DNA reads TGTGCCAGCAGTGGCCGGCTATCTGAGAGGAATCAGCCCCAGCATTTT.

The chain's CDR3 is CASNLGRLSGANVLTF. The DNA of the CDR3 is TGTGCCAGCAACCTAGGACGATTAAGTGGGGCCAACGTCCTGACTTTC. The V gene is TRBV11-2, the J gene TRBJ2-6; D call uncertain. Trimming took off 7 bases at V and 3 bases at J, with 16 bases between the two ends. Germline loops: CDR1 SGHAT, CDR2 FQNNGV. There are 16 residues in the CDR3.

The V call is TRBV7-8, the J call TRBJ2-7; maybe TRBD1 (6 bases). The CDR3 is 15 amino acids. Germline-derived CDR1 and CDR2 are SGHVS and FQNEAQ. The V end lost 3 bases, the J end lost 1 base, and 13 bases lay between the germline ends. Written as DNA, the CDR3 is TGTGCCAGCAGCTTGTATCAGGGGAGTTCCTACGAGCAGTACTTC. Its translation is CASSLYQGSSYEQYF.